The 29 T cell receptor delta chains below all came from one sample that was sequenced in a study of human gamma delta and Vdelta1 T cells. TCRdb redid the clone calls on the PCR reads with CATT. This sample carries about 690 delta-chain clones, about 11% of them seen once, and the ten largest clones take 65% to 85%. Sequencing was performed on differentiated CD27- Vdelta1 gamma-delta T cells from blood. The receptors shown here come from a human donor in good health.

J is TRDJ1 and V is TRDV1; TRDD2 or TRDD3 may be the D gene (6 bases each). CDR1 is TSWWSYY, CDR2 QGS, per germline. Trimming pared 4 bases from V and 0 bases from J, leaving 24 bases between. The CDR3 extends over 19 amino acids. In DNA form, the CDR3 reads TGTGCTCTTGGGGGCTGGGGCCCTTCCCTCACCTTCTACACCGATAAACTCATCTTT. Protein product: CALGGWGPSLTFYTDKLIF.

This clone rates as medium-sized. The chain recombines TRDV1 with TRDJ1; weak D call: TRDD2 (5 bases). Germline assignment: CDR1 TSWWSYY and CDR2 QGS. The CDR3 has 22 amino acids. V was trimmed by 5 bases and J by 0 bases, leaving 34 bases between them. The CDR3 DNA reads TGTGCTCTTGGGAAGTTTGGTTCACCCTACTTACGTATTGGGTATTACACCGATAAACTCATCTTT. This translates into CALGKFGSPYLRIGYYTDKLIF.

This clone came up a few times. This likely traces to a read error, being one base from a far larger clone. V usage is TRDV1 and J usage is TRDJ1, with D unclear. CDR3 length: 23 amino acids. Germline V lookup: CDR1 TSWWSYY, CDR2 QGS. DNA of the CDR3: TGTGCTCTTGGGGAGCCCCCGGGACCTGCCAGGGACCGATTACGGCGTAACACCAATAAACTCATCTTT. This codes for CALGEPPGPARDRLRRNTNKLIF.

This clone occurred a few times. The protein held in TCRdb is that of a much larger clone and does not match this DNA's translation at residue 4, likely because of a read error; the protein shown is translated from the DNA. The chain combines TRDV1 with TRDJ1; D is perhaps TRDD3 (9 bases). Germline V lookup: CDR1 TSWWSYY, CDR2 QGS. CDR3 length: 20 amino acids. The germline V and J ends were trimmed by 8 bases and 1 base, with 32 bases remaining between them. DNA of the CDR3: TGTGCTCTTCCAATCCTTCCTAAGATCCGGGGGATACCGGGCACCGATAAACTCATCTTT. This gives the protein CALPILPKIRGIPGTDKLIF.

The chain uses TRDV1 and TRDJ1; no firm D call. Trimming left V 5 bases short and J 0 bases short, with 25 bases between. CDR3 length: 19 amino acids. Germline V gives CDR1 TSWWSYY, CDR2 QGS. CDR3 loop: CALGPIGVAYSFYTDKLIF. The CDR3 bases are TGTGCTCTTGGGCCCATAGGGGTGGCATACTCTTTTTACACCGATAAACTCATCTTT.

This clone was detected only a few times. This DNA translates differently at residue 18 from the TCRdb protein, which is that of a much larger clone; a read error is likely, and the protein shown is the DNA's own translation. The V gene is TRDV1, the J gene TRDJ1; 10 positions match TRDD3. Losses at the gene ends were 0 bases for V and 0 bases for J; bases not matched to a gene: 25. The CDR3 spans 24 residues. Germline V gene lookup returns CDR1 TSWWSYY and CDR2 QGS. As DNA, the CDR3 is TGTGCTCTTGGGGAACTGGGATCCCTGCCGCACTGGGGGATCCGATTAATGCACACCGATAAACTCATCTTT. Translated: CALGELGSLPHWGIRLMHTDKLIF.

In the case of this clone: A read error is likely here: a far larger clone is one base away. The chain carries TRDV1 and TRDJ1, with 8 bases identical to TRDD3. Germline V gene data show CDR1 as TSWWSYY and CDR2 as QGS. The CDR3 totals 17 residues. The ends lost 6 bases at V and 0 bases at J; junction bases unmatched: 12. The CDR3 region has the DNA TGTGCTCTTGGCGCCCCCTACTGGGGGCCCTACACCGATAAACTCATCTTT. Amino acids: CALGAPYWGPYTDKLIF.

This clone was recorded a few times. A read error likely explains why the TCRdb protein, taken from a much larger clone, differs from this DNA's translation at residue 4; the protein shown is translated from the DNA. The gene calls are TRDV1 and TRDJ1, with TRDD2 as a possible D gene (5 bases). The CDR3 spans 9 residues. In germline, CDR1 is TSWWSYY, CDR2 QGS. As DNA, the CDR3 is TGTGCTCTTAGGAACTACCTTCACTTC. Protein: CALRNYLHF.

To note about this clone: A read error likely explains this, since a far larger clone differs by one base. This chain uses TRDV1 with TRDJ1; 8 nucleotides align to TRDD3. Germline loops: CDR1 TSWWSYY, CDR2 QGS. The CDR3 has 17 residues. DNA of the CDR3: TGTGCTCTTGGCTCCCCCTACTGGGGGCCCTACACCGATAAACTCACCTTT. Amino acids: CALGSPYWGPYTDKLTF.

Comment on this clone: One end of the junction is discordant with germline, which a read error may explain. The chain is built from TRDV1 and TRDJ1; 12 nucleotides align to TRDD3. CDR3 size: 18 residues. The V gene's germline CDR1 is TSWWSYY and CDR2 QGS. The CDR3 region has the DNA TGTGCCCTTGGGGACCCGAGCTGGGGGATACGCTCCACCGATAAACTCATCTTT. The encoded protein is CALGDPSWGIRSTDKLIF.

This clone was counted only a few times. A far larger clone is off by one base, so a read error is likely. Other DNA sequences in the same sample also yield this CDR3. The J gene is TRDJ1, the V gene TRDV1, with a weak D call TRDD2 (8 bases). Looked up from germline, CDR1 is TSWWSYY and CDR2 is QGS. Trimming took 8 bases from V and 1 from J, leaving 32 bases between them. The CDR3 has 20 amino acids. The CDR3 bases are TGTGCTCTTCAAATCCTTCCTAAGATCCGTGGGATACCGGGCACCGATAAACTCATCTTT. Translated, it gives CALQILPKIRGIPGTDKLIF.

This clone ranks as medium-sized. A single base is all that separates this from a far larger clone, so a read error is likely. At the DNA level, this CDR3 is encoded by other sequences in the same sample as well. This chain uses TRDV1 with TRDJ1; 13 bases map to TRDD3. V shed 3 bases, J shed 3 bases, and the junction held 19 bases outside the gene matches. This CDR3 is built from 21 residues. Germline V gene data show CDR1 as TSWWSYY and CDR2 as QGS. This chain's CDR3 is CALGDIARPSYWGIRADKLIF. The CDR3 DNA reads as TGTGCTCTTGGGGACATAGCTCGGCCTTCCTACTGGGGGATACGTGCCGATAAACTCATCTTT.

The table lists this clone with a few counts. This likely stems from a read error, as it lies one base from a far larger clone. In the same sample, other DNA sequences code for this CDR3. The rearrangement joins TRDV1 to TRDJ1; 9 nucleotides align to TRDD3. The trim removed 5 bases at V and 5 bases at J, leaving 30 bases unmatched. Germline V lookup: CDR1 TSWWSYY, CDR2 QGS. CDR3 length: 22 amino acids. The chain's CDR3 is CALGKIVPSYWGKRTTTDKLIF. The CDR3 coding sequence is TGTGCTCTTGGGAAAATCGTCCCCTCCTACTGGGGGAAACGAACTACAACTGATAAACTCATCTTT.

As for this clone: TCRdb assigns this DNA the protein of a much larger clone, which departs from its translation at residue 6; this likely reflects a read error, and the protein shown comes from translating the DNA. This chain joins TRDV1 and TRDJ1, with 11 bases that match TRDD3. Germline V gene data show CDR1 as TSWWSYY and CDR2 as QGS. J gave up 3 bases and V 3 bases, and 15 bases lay outside the gene matches. There are 19 residues in the CDR3. CDR3 residues: CALGEGALLRWGIPDKLIF. The CDR3 coding sequence is TGTGCTCTTGGGGAGGGCGCCCTCCTACGCTGGGGGATACCCGATAAACTCATCTTT.

This clone has a handful of counts. It differs at one base from a far larger clone, so likely a read error. This sequence joins TRDV1 and TRDJ1; TRDD3 aligns across 8 bases. The J segment lost 0 bases and the V segment lost 8 bases, leaving 14 bases of the junction unmatched. From germline, CDR1 is TSWWSYY and CDR2 QGS. CDR3 length: 17 residues. The CDR3: CALSSPYWGPYTDKLIF. As DNA, the CDR3 is TGTGCTCTTAGCTCCCCCTACTGGGGGCCCTACACCGATAAACTCATCTTT.

With regard to this clone: TCRdb's protein for this DNA is that of a much larger clone and differs from the translation at residue 10, likely a read error; the protein shown is the DNA translation. The chain combines TRDV1 with TRDJ1; 11 nucleotides align to TRDD3. Looked up from germline, CDR1 is TSWWSYY and CDR2 is QGS. This CDR3 spans 19 amino acids. V was pared by 3 bases and J by 3 bases, with 15 bases of the junction left unmatched. CDR3 DNA: TGTGCTCTTGGGGAGAGCGCCCTCCTATGCTGGGGGATACCCGATAAACTCATCTTT. This gives the protein CALGESALLCWGIPDKLIF.

By proportion, this clone is large. In the same sample, other DNA sequences code for this CDR3. The V call is TRDV1, the J call TRDJ1; 9 bases line up with TRDD3. The CDR3 covers 18 residues. Trimming cost V 8 bases and J 10 bases; bases outside gene matches: 26. Germline CDR1 and CDR2: TSWWSYY and QGS. The DNA for the CDR3 is TGTGCTCTTAGGGCCCGGGGCTCCTCCCGCTGGGGATACGCGGGACTCATCTTT. Amino acid sequence: CALRARGSSRWGYAGLIF.

By its share, this clone is medium-sized. A far larger clone is only one base removed, so a read error is likely. The V gene is TRDV1, the J gene TRDJ1, with D tentatively TRDD2 or TRDD3 (6 bases each). Looked up from germline, CDR1 is TSWWSYY and CDR2 is QGS. V was pared by 5 bases and J by 7 bases, with 47 bases between. CDR3 length: 24 amino acids. In nucleotides, the CDR3 is TGTGCTCTTGGGCAACCGAAACGCCGATCCTACCTTAAACTGGGCCGTTTTGGGTCCGGTAAACTCATCTTT. Protein product: CALGQPKRRSYLKLGRFGSGKLIF.

By share of the sample, this clone is medium-sized. The genes are TRDV1 and TRDJ1; 9 bases match TRDD2. Unmatched junction bases numbered 53, after V lost 0 bases and J lost 0 bases. This CDR3 spans 33 amino acids. Germline values: CDR1 TSWWSYY, CDR2 QGS. CDR3 in amino acids: CALGELISRNPNIWRPSYGLYWAFESYTDKLIF. The CDR3, as DNA: TGTGCTCTTGGGGAACTTATATCTCGCAATCCAAACATTTGGCGGCCTTCCTACGGACTGTACTGGGCTTTCGAGTCGTACACCGATAAACTCATCTTT.

This clone has a handful of counts. The rearrangement joins TRDV1 to TRDJ1; 7 bases fit TRDD2. Germline V lookup: CDR1 TSWWSYY, CDR2 QGS. J lost 1 base, V lost 3 bases, and 20 bases had no gene match. The CDR3 consists of 20 residues. CDR3 in amino acids: CALGEHVSYFGDYPTDKLIF. CDR3 coding DNA: TGTGCTCTTGGGGAGCATGTTTCCTACTTCGGGGACTACCCCACCGATAAACTCATCTTT.

This clone was detected only a few times. This likely stems from a read error, as it lies one base from a far larger clone. At the DNA level, this CDR3 is encoded by other sequences in the same sample as well. V is TRDV1 and J is TRDJ1, with 13 bases matching TRDD3. CDR1 TSWWSYY and CDR2 QGS come from the germline V gene. The CDR3 runs to 21 residues. CDR3 sequence: CALGGVYWGIRDTFPLGKLIF. For the CDR3, the DNA is TGTGCCCTTGGGGGAGTCTACTGGGGGATACGCGATACCTTTCCCTTGGGTAAACTCATCTTT.

Comments on this clone: A far larger clone is off by one base, so a read error is likely. The identical CDR3 is also encoded by other nucleotide sequences in the sample. The chain recombines TRDV1 with TRDJ1, with TRDD2 matching over 9 bases. CDR3 length: 13 residues. CDR1 TSWWSYY and CDR2 QGS come from the germline V gene. CDR3 sequence: CALGDPSYGKLIF. The CDR3 DNA follows: TGTGCCCTTGGGGACCCTTCCTACGGTAAACTCATCTTT.

This clone occurred a few times. This probably arose from a read error, given a far larger clone one base away. Other DNA sequences within the sample encode an identical CDR3. J is TRDJ1 and V is TRDV1; 13 bases map to TRDD3. V was pared by 6 bases and J by 1 base, with 11 bases of the junction left unmatched. The V gene's germline CDR1 is TSWWSYY and CDR2 QGS. This CDR3 has 18 residues. In nucleotides, the CDR3 is TGTGCTCTTGGAGACCCGAACTGGGGGATACGCTCCACCGATAAACTCATCTTT. Its protein product is CALGDPNWGIRSTDKLIF.

As for this clone: It is likely a read error: a sequence one base away is far more abundant. The sample carries other DNA sequences with the same CDR3. The chain combines TRDV1 with TRDJ1; 7 bases match TRDD3. Germline CDR1 TSWWSYY, CDR2 QGS. V was pared by 4 bases and J by 3 bases, with 23 bases of the junction left unmatched. The CDR3 spans 20 residues. The CDR3 is CALGGRGRYWGILRSDKLIF. The CDR3 DNA reads TGTGCTCTTGGGGGACGCGGTCGGTACTGGGGTATACTAAGATCCGATAAACTCATCTTT.

This clone came up a few times. The TCRdb record carries a much larger clone's protein, which differs from this DNA's translation at residue 5; a read error is the likely cause, and the protein listed here is the DNA translation. J is TRDJ1 and V is TRDV1; 9 bases line up with TRDD3. J gave up 0 bases and V 5 bases, and 22 bases lay outside the gene matches. The V gene's germline CDR1 is TSWWSYY and CDR2 QGS. The CDR3 spans 21 residues. CDR3 in DNA: TGTGCTCTTGGGCAAGGTCCTCCTACGAGTTGGGGGATAGGGTACACCGATAAACTCATCTTT. As protein: CALGQGPPTSWGIGYTDKLIF.

The chain couples TRAV38-2/DV8 to TRDJ1; 12 nucleotides agree with TRDD3. Germline assignment: CDR1 TSESDYY and CDR2 QEAYKQQN. This CDR3 contains 17 residues. Trimming at V came to 7 bases and at J to 8 bases, leaving 18 bases not matched to a gene. CDR3 residues: CAYRLTGWGIRTGKLIF. DNA for the CDR3: TGTGCTTATCGTTTGACGGGCTGGGGGATACGTACGGGGAAACTCATCTTT.

By sample fraction, this clone is medium-sized. With a far larger clone one base away, a read error is the likely cause. Additional DNA sequences in this sample encode the identical CDR3. The chain combines TRDV1 with TRDJ1; 13 bases fit TRDD3. The CDR3 length is 21 residues. In germline, CDR1 is TSWWSYY, CDR2 QGS. CDR3 DNA: TGTGCCCTTGGGGACATAGCTCGGCCTTCCTACTGGGGGATACGTACCGATAAACTCATCTTT. Translated: CALGDIARPSYWGIRTDKLIF.

Within the sample, this clone is medium-sized (0.01 to 0.1%). Distinct nucleotide sequences in the sample also encode this CDR3. V usage is TRDV1 and J usage is TRDJ1, with D possibly being TRDD3 (8 bases). The length of the CDR3 is 19 residues. Trimming took off 0 bases at V and 1 base at J, with 21 bases between the two ends. In germline, CDR1 is TSWWSYY, CDR2 QGS. CDR3 nucleotide sequence: TGTGCTCTTGGGGAACTTTTCCTACGGGCTGGGGGAGCCACCGATAAACTCATCTTT. It encodes CALGELFLRAGGATDKLIF.

Worth noting for this clone: It differs at one base from a far larger clone, so likely a read error. The same CDR3 arises from other DNA sequences in this sample as well. This chain uses TRDV1 with TRDJ1; the match to TRDD3 covers 9 bases. The CDR3 spans 23 residues. Germline V CDR1 and CDR2: TSWWSYY, QGS. The CDR3 sequence is CALGDPRPSIRTGGPGITDKLIF. The CDR3 nucleotides are TGTGCTCTTGGGGACCCTAGGCCTTCCATCCGTACTGGGGGACCTGGTATCACCGACAAACTCATCTTT.